This TCR beta chain was identified during a study of cytomegalovirus exposure and HLA in healthy donors. Study as a whole: Samples from HLA-typed donors yielded approximately 88 million unique TCRs in an early data release. There were 350 to 400 genotyped donors. Of these, 75% to 90% fell in the genetic ancestry cluster associated with self-reported Caucasian donors.

On this clone itself: The antigen is not known.

The study ran its PCR with 60 Vbeta and 13 Jbeta primers. The table came from immunoSEQ multiplex PCR; TCRdb's copy has only in-frame clones and leaves some out. Of under 90,000 clones listed, roughly 80% were seen once; the top ten hold around 2%. This CDR3 region has 13 residues. V lost 3 bases to trimming and J lost 0 bases, with 6 bases between them. CDR1 and CDR2 from the germline V gene are SEHNR and FQNEAQ (reference sequence). Study findings and constraints: Earlier analysis looked at TCR beta V segments, and most were productive about 90% or about 30% of the time. V- and J-gene trimming of TCR beta was linked (in a later analysis) to a missense DCLRE1C variant.

The chain recombines TRBV7-9 with TRBJ2-7; a possible D gene is TRBD2 (6 bases). Sequencing was carried out using PBMCs. The TCR sequence derives from a man aged 40-49 years in good health and CMV-seronegative. This chain's CDR3 is CASSLRGSYEQYF. CDR3 in DNA: TGTGCCAGCAGCTTGCGGGGCTCCTACGAGCAGTACTTC.